What follows are 21 T cell receptor beta chains derived from one specimen sequenced in a study of blood T cell repertoires in COVID-19. The method was immunoSEQ multiplex PCR; TCRdb's version includes in-frame clones alone and lacks a portion of them. Seen here are tens of thousands of clones, roughly 82% observed once, and the top ten hold 9.5% to 15%. The sequenced material came from peripheral blood. The receptors were gathered from a man aged 80 or over with acute or convalescent COVID-19.

The chain joins TRBV19 to TRBJ1-1, with D tentatively TRBD1 (6 bases). From germline, CDR1 is LNHDA and CDR2 SQIVND (reference sequence). This CDR3 has 15 residues. The V end was cut by 4 bases, the J end by 5 bases, with 17 bases between. The DNA for the CDR3 is TGTGCCAGTAGTAACGGGAACAGGGCTCGAACTGAAGCTTTCTTT. Protein product: CASSNGNRARTEAFF.

On this clone itself: Other DNA sequences in the sample encode the same CDR3. CDR3 protein: CASSSGGSSYEQYF. The CDR3 DNA is TGTGCCAGCAGCTCCGGGGGATCCTCCTACGAGCAGTACTTC. The gene calls are TRBV11-3 and TRBJ2-7, with D perhaps matching TRBD2 (6 bases). Germline-derived CDR1 and CDR2 are SGHNT and YENEEA. Trimming pared 4 bases from V and 0 bases from J, leaving 10 bases between. The CDR3 loop spans 14 amino acids.

The chain uses TRBV10-3 and TRBJ2-5; D is unresolved. CDR3 size: 10 residues. From germline, CDR1 is ENHRY and CDR2 SYGVKD. The CDR3 is CATGQETQYF. CDR3 bases: TGTGCGACGGGCCAAGAGACCCAGTACTTC.

V usage is TRBV12-5 and J usage is TRBJ2-7; D unresolved. The CDR3 totals 12 residues. Trimming shortened V by 6 bases and J by 3 bases, and 9 bases separated the two germline ends. Germline CDR1 and CDR2: LGHNT and FRNRAP. As DNA, the CDR3 is TGTGCTAGTGGCATCGACAACTACGAGCAGTACTTC. Translating gives CASGIDNYEQYF.

This clone was counted only a few times. The chain joins TRBV11-2 to TRBJ1-1, with D possibly TRBD1 on 5 matching bases. V was clipped by 5 bases and J by 4 bases, with 11 bases between them. CDR1 is SGHAT, CDR2 FQNNGV, per germline. The CDR3 has 13 residues. CDR3 sequence (DNA): TGTGCCAGCAGCGCGGGGGTAAGCACTGAAGCTTTCTTT. Amino acid sequence: CASSAGVSTEAFF.

The rearrangement uses TRBV5-4 and TRBJ2-6; tentative D call: TRBD2 (5 bases). This CDR3 is built from 13 residues. V was trimmed by 7 bases and J by 2 bases, leaving 7 bases between them. The V gene's germline CDR1 is SGHNT and CDR2 YYREEE (reference sequence). CDR3 coding DNA: TGTGCCAGCCTGAGGGCTGGGGCCAACGTCCTGACTTTC. Translating gives CASLRAGANVLTF. The full variable domain, in which reference TRBV5-4 and TRBJ2-6 provide the parts outside the CDR3, is ETGVTQSPTHLIKTRGQQVTLRCSSQSGHNTVSWYQQALGQGPQFIFQYYREEENGRGNFPPRFSGLQFPNYSSELNVNALELDDSALYLCASLRAGANVLTFGAGSRLTVL.

The chain combines TRBV5-1 with TRBJ1-2; the D is unclear. CDR1 is SGHRS, CDR2 YFSETQ, per germline. The CDR3 runs to 14 residues. The V and J ends lost 1 base and 4 bases respectively, with 11 bases between them. The CDR3 DNA reads as TGCGCCAGCAGCTTGACAGAATCTGCCTATGGCTACACCTTC. Amino acids: CASSLTESAYGYTF.

This chain connects TRBV12-3 or TRBV12-4 to TRBJ1-2; no clear D. This CDR3 spans 12 amino acids. Trimming cost V 5 bases and J 3 bases, with 7 bases left between them. CDR3 sequence (DNA): TGTGCCAGCAGTCCCGGGGACTATGGCTACACCTTC. This codes for CASSPGDYGYTF.

The V gene is TRBV9, the J gene TRBJ1-3; the D is unclear. Deletions cut 1 base from V and 0 bases from J, with 11 bases between. The CDR3 consists of 16 residues. Germline V gene sequence: CDR1 SGDLS, CDR2 YYNGEE. The CDR3 here is CASSVLGRSSGNTIYF. CDR3 DNA: TGTGCCAGCAGCGTATTGGGCAGAAGCTCTGGAAACACCATATATTTT.

The CDR3 reads CASSSREAGYSGANVLTF. CDR3 in DNA: TGTGCCAGCAGCTCCAGAGAGGCAGGGTACTCTGGGGCCAACGTCCTGACTTTC. The chain joins TRBV3-1 (or the pseudogene TRBV3-2) to TRBJ2-6, with D possibly being TRBD1 (5 bases). The V gene lost 5 bases and the J gene lost 0 bases, with 17 bases spanning the gap. CDR1 and CDR2 (germline): LGHDT, YNNKEL (reference sequence). The CDR3 has 18 residues.

CDR3 bases: TGTGCCAGCAGCCTTAGCGGGGGGCCGGGCAATGAGCAGTTCTTC. Its protein is CASSLSGGPGNEQFF. The rearrangement links TRBV7-3 to TRBJ2-1, with 10 bases that match TRBD2. The junction had 7 bases not matched to a gene; V was cut back by 5 bases and J by 6 bases. This CDR3 has 15 residues. In germline, CDR1 is SGHTA, CDR2 FQGTGA.

This chain joins TRBV7-2 and TRBJ2-2; a weak D match, TRBD2 (5 bases). Trimming took off 5 bases at V and 6 bases at J, with 10 bases between the two ends. Germline V gives CDR1 SGHTA, CDR2 FQGNSA. The CDR3 consists of 13 residues. DNA of the CDR3: TGTGCCAGCAGCCCTGACGGGGCCGGGGAGCTGTTTTTT. It translates to CASSPDGAGELFF.

The chain combines TRBV5-8 with TRBJ2-1, with a weak D call TRBD1 (6 bases). Germline V gene sequence: CDR1 SGHTS, CDR2 YDEGEE. The CDR3 covers 16 residues. V was pared by 4 bases and J by 6 bases, with 20 bases between. Here the CDR3 reads CASSPPGTRRVNEQFF. DNA of the CDR3: TGTGCCAGCAGCCCTCCAGGGACACGAAGGGTCAATGAGCAGTTCTTC.

This chain links TRBV5-1 with TRBJ1-5; tentative D call: TRBD1 (6 bases). The CDR3 consists of 16 residues. Germline V gene sequence: CDR1 SGHRS, CDR2 YFSETQ. Deletions cut 0 bases from V and 2 bases from J, with 12 bases between. The CDR3 protein is CASSLEGGPGNQPQHF. The CDR3 DNA reads TGCGCCAGCAGCTTGGAGGGGGGGCCCGGCAATCAGCCCCAGCATTTT.

This clone was detected only a few times. The CDR3 DNA is TGTGCCAGCTCACCAACGGGACAGGGCAACTATGGCTACACCTTC. Its protein is CASSPTGQGNYGYTF. This chain connects TRBV18 to TRBJ1-2; TRBD1 agrees at 9 bases. The CDR3 has 15 amino acids. Germline CDR1 and CDR2: KGHSH and LQKENI. The J segment lost 2 bases and the V segment lost 2 bases, leaving 3 bases of the junction unmatched.

The chain employs TRBV4-1 and TRBJ1-2, with D possibly matching TRBD1 (6 bases). Germline CDR1 and CDR2: MGHRA and YSYEKL. V lost 2 bases and J 8 bases, leaving 12 bases between the germline ends. CDR3 length equals 13 residues. The CDR3 here is CASSQSDRGGYTF. CDR3 DNA: TGCGCCAGCAGCCAATCGGACAGAGGGGGCTACACCTTC.

The chain uses TRBV23-1 and TRBJ1-2; no clear D. TRBV23-1 is an ORF; its function is uncertain. The CDR3 extends over 15 amino acids. The germline V and J ends were trimmed by 1 base and 7 bases, with 16 bases remaining between them. CDR3 sequence: CASSQLGGSTSGYTF. The CDR3 DNA follows: TGCGCCAGCAGTCAATTGGGAGGGAGTACGAGTGGCTACACCTTC.

The rearrangement joins TRBV11-2 to TRBJ2-1; TRBD2 matches at 9 bases. The germline CDR1 and CDR2 sequences are SGHAT and FQNNGV. The CDR3 length is 17 residues. Trimming at V came to 2 bases and at J to 4 bases, leaving 9 bases not matched to a gene. CDR3 nucleotide sequence: TGTGCCAGCAGCTTATTGGGTAGCGGGGGTGAGTACAATGAGCAGTTCTTC. Its translation is CASSLLGSGGEYNEQFF.

The J gene is TRBJ1-1, the V gene TRBV29-1; no clear D gene. Between the trimmed V and J ends, which lost 4 bases and 1 base, there was a span of 10 bases. This CDR3 has 13 amino acids. The germline CDR1 and CDR2 sequences are SQVTM and ANQGSEA. CDR3 DNA: TGCAGCGTTGCCGGTCTCGGGAACACTGAAGCTTTCTTT. Protein sequence: CSVAGLGNTEAFF. The full variable domain, its missing parts supplied by reference TRBV29-1 and TRBJ1-1, is SAVISQKPSRDICQRGTSLTIQCQVDSQVTMMFWYRQQPGQSLTLIATANQGSEATYESGFVIDKFPISRPNLTFSTLTVSNMSPEDSSIYLCSVAGLGNTEAFFGQGTRLTVV.

This chain uses TRBV7-9 with TRBJ1-4; 7 bases map to TRBD1. J was trimmed by 12 bases and V by 5 bases; bases with no gene match: 3. The CDR3 extends over 11 amino acids. Germline V CDR1 and CDR2: SEHNR, FQNEAQ (reference sequence). CDR3 in amino acids: CASSPTGELFF. DNA of the CDR3: TGTGCCAGCAGCCCCACAGGGGAACTGTTTTTT.

This chain links TRBV10-3 with TRBJ1-4; a possible D gene is TRBD1 (5 bases). The germline CDR1 and CDR2 sequences are ENHRY and SYGVKD. The CDR3 consists of 13 residues. Trimming took 10 bases from V and 6 from J, leaving 15 bases between them. CDR3 residues: CASGRGLDEKLFF. The CDR3 coding sequence is TGTGCCAGCGGCCGGGGGTTGGATGAAAAACTGTTTTTT.